This TCR beta chain was sequenced in a study of cytomegalovirus exposure and HLA in healthy donors. Study context: The 120 or so validation repertoires matched the 666 first-cohort repertoires in platform, a later analysis reported.

The ends were cut back, 6 bases at V and 7 bases at J, with 19 bases in the middle. This CDR3 comprises 15 residues. Germline CDR1 reads MNHEY; CDR2 reads SVGAGI. Produced via immunoSEQ multiplex PCR; TCRdb's table is partial and in-frame only. Of hundreds of thousands of clones in the sample, about 90% were seen once. The J gene is TRBJ2-1, the V gene TRBV6-5; D is perhaps TRBD1 (5 bases). The sample consisted of PBMCs. This clonotype was obtained from a man in his late teens or twenties in good health and CMV-seropositive. The DNA for the CDR3 is TGTGCCAGCAGACCCAAGGACACGATAGGGAATGAGCAGTTCTTC. It encodes CASRPKDTIGNEQFF.